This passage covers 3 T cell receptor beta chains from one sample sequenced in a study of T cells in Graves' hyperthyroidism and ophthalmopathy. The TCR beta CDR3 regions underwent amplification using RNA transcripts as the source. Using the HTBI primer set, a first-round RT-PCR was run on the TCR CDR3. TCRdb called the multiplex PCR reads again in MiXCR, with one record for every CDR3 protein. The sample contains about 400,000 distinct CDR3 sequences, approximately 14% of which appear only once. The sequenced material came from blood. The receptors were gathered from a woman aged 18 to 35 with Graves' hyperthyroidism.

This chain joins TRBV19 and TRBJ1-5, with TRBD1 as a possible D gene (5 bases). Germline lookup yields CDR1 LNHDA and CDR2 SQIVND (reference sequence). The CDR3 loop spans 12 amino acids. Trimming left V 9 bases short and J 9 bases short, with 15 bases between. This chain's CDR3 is CASRRDWGPQHF. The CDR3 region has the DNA TGTGCCAGCAGGCGGGACTGGGGGCCCCAGCATTTT.

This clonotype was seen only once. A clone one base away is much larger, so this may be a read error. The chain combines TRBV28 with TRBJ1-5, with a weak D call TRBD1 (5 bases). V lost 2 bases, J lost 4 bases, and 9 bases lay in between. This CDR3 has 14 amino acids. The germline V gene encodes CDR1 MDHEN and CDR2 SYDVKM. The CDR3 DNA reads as TGTGCCAGCAGTTTAGTACAGGCGAATCAGCCCCAGCATTTT. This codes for CASSLVQANQPQHF. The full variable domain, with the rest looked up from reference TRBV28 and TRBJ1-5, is DVKVTQSSRYLVKRTGEKVFLECVQDMDHENMFWYRQDPGLGLRLIYFSYDVKMKEKGDIPEGYSVSREKKERFSLILESASTNQTSMYLCASSLVQANQPQHFGDGTRLSIL.

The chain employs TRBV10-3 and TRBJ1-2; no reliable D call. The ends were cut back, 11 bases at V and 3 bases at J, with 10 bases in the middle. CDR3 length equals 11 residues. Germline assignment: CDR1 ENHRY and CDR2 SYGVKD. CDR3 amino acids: CAASGDYGYTF. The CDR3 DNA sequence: TGTGCCGCCTCTGGGGACTATGGCTACACCTTC.